These 17 T cell receptor beta chains were sequenced from one sample in a study of blood T cell repertoires in COVID-19. The method was immunoSEQ multiplex PCR; TCRdb's version includes in-frame clones alone and lacks a portion of them. The data contain some 62,000 clones, about 80% of them singletons. The sequenced sample was peripheral blood. The receptors shown here come from a man aged 55 to 70 with COVID-19, enrolled during active disease.

The chain is built from TRBV19 and TRBJ2-3, with D perhaps matching TRBD2 (5 bases). Germline values: CDR1 LNHDA, CDR2 SQIVND (reference sequence). The CDR3 has 13 amino acids. Trimming removed 1 base from V and 14 bases from J, with 16 bases in between. CDR3 in amino acids: CASSIGLNGIWYF. In DNA form, the CDR3 reads TGTGCCAGTAGTATAGGTCTCAACGGGATTTGGTATTTT.

In its sample, this clone was seen a few times. The chain employs TRBV10-1 and TRBJ2-1; a weak D match, TRBD2 (5 bases). The CDR3 consists of 14 residues. CDR1 and CDR2 from the germline V gene are WNHNN and SYGVQD (reference sequence). V lost 6 bases and J 3 bases, leaving 12 bases between the germline ends. DNA of the CDR3: TGCGCCAGCAGCCCCGGACTGGTCTACAATGAGCAGTTCTTC. Amino acids: CASSPGLVYNEQFF.

The genes are TRBV11-2 and TRBJ2-2; 7 bases map to TRBD1. The V gene's germline CDR1 is SGHAT and CDR2 FQNNGV. The V gene end was trimmed by 5 bases and the J gene end by 3 bases; junction bases not matched to a gene: 9. The CDR3 has 16 residues. Here the CDR3 DNA reads TGTGCCAGCAGCGACGTAGGGGGCAAGGACACCGGGGAGCTGTTTTTT. Its translation is CASSDVGGKDTGELFF.

The DNA of the CDR3 is TGTGCCAGCAGCCAAGATATGAAGGGGGCTTGGAGTGAGACCCAGTACTTC. This gives the protein CASSQDMKGAWSETQYF. The chain links TRBV3-1 (or the pseudogene TRBV3-2) to TRBJ2-5; 7 bases are shared with TRBD1. The CDR3 length is 17 residues. CDR1 and CDR2 from the germline V gene are LGHDT and YNNKEL (reference sequence). With 0 bases clipped from V and 5 bases from J, the junction kept 12 bases outside the gene matches.

The CDR3, as DNA: TGTGCCTGGACCAGGGAAACTGAAGCTTTCTTT. Residues: CAWTRETEAFF. V is TRBV30 and J is TRBJ1-1, with D perhaps matching TRBD1 (5 bases). Trimming took off 4 bases at V and 5 bases at J, with 8 bases between the two ends. CDR1 and CDR2 (germline): GTSNPN, SVGIG (reference sequence). The CDR3 runs 11 residues.

This clone was recorded once. The chain recombines TRBV7-9 with TRBJ2-2, with 7 bases that match TRBD2. Losses at the gene ends were 2 bases for V and 4 bases for J; bases not matched to a gene: 4. Germline-derived CDR1 and CDR2 are SEHNR and FQNEAQ (reference sequence). The CDR3 extends over 15 amino acids. In DNA, the CDR3 is TGTGCCAGCAGCTTACTCCCGGGAGGCACCGGGGAGCTGTTTTTT. Protein product: CASSLLPGGTGELFF. Together with reference TRBV7-9 and TRBJ2-2, the CDR3 gives the full variable domain: DTGVSQNPRHKITKRGQNVTFRCDPISEHNRLYWYRQTLGQGPEFLTYFQNEAQLEKSRLLSDRFSAERPKGSFSTLEIQRTEQGDSAMYLCASSLLPGGTGELFFGEGSRLTVL.

The gene calls are TRBV6-1 and TRBJ1-6; the D gene is possibly TRBD1 (5 bases). There are 15 residues in the CDR3. With 2 bases removed from V and 10 bases from J, the gap between germline ends came to 15 bases. Germline V lookup: CDR1 MNHNS, CDR2 SASEGT. For the CDR3, the DNA is TGTGCCAGCAGTGAAATGCCAGGGAAAGGGTCACCCCTCCACTTT. This codes for CASSEMPGKGSPLHF.

The V gene is TRBV5-4, the J gene TRBJ1-6; possibly TRBD1 for D (5 bases). CDR1 and CDR2 from the germline V gene are SGHNT and YYREEE (reference sequence). Between the trimmed V and J ends, which lost 6 bases and 8 bases, there was a span of 18 bases. The CDR3 contains 15 residues. CDR3 loop: CASKRDWGEDSPLHF. CDR3 in DNA: TGTGCCAGCAAACGTGATTGGGGGGAGGATTCACCCCTCCACTTT.

The V call is TRBV12-3 or TRBV12-4, the J call TRBJ1-5; no clear D. Trimming removed 4 bases at V and 5 bases at J, with 6 bases between. The CDR3 loop spans 12 amino acids. DNA of the CDR3: TGTGCCAGCAGTTCCCTCTATCAGCCCCAGCATTTT. Its translation: CASSSLYQPQHF.

This chain links TRBV6-5 with TRBJ2-2, with D unclear. Germline values: CDR1 MNHEY, CDR2 SVGAGI. The CDR3 spans 11 residues. Trimming took 7 bases from V and 7 from J, leaving 7 bases between them. CDR3 nucleotides: TGTGCCAGCAACAAATACGGGGAGCTGTTTTTT. It specifies CASNKYGELFF.

V gene TRBV20-1 combines with J gene TRBJ2-5; D uncertain. The CDR3 has 13 amino acids. From germline, CDR1 is DFQATT and CDR2 SNEGSKA (reference sequence). V was pared by 3 bases and J by 1 base, with 9 bases between. This CDR3 is CSASLTGQETQYF. The CDR3 bases are TGCAGTGCTAGTTTGACTGGCCAAGAGACCCAGTACTTC.

The chain joins TRBV6-5 to TRBJ1-2, with unresolved D. Germline CDR1 and CDR2: MNHEY and SVGAGI. This CDR3 contains 16 residues. The germline V and J ends were trimmed by 0 bases and 6 bases, with 17 bases remaining between them. For the CDR3, the DNA is TGTGCCAGCAGTTACTCCGCCCGAATTGCCGCTAATGGCTACACCTTC. Translating gives CASSYSARIAANGYTF.

This chain connects TRBV29-1 to TRBJ2-7; perhaps TRBD1 as D (5 bases). From germline, CDR1 is SQVTM and CDR2 ANQGSEA. This CDR3 is built from 12 residues. The V gene lost 7 bases and the J gene lost 2 bases, with 12 bases spanning the gap. As DNA, the CDR3 is TGCAGCGGCCACAGGTTTACCTACGAGCAGTACTTC. It is translated as CSGHRFTYEQYF.

The genes are TRBV7-2 and TRBJ2-3, with 8 bases matching TRBD2. This CDR3 contains 13 residues. Trimming removed 1 base from V and 6 bases from J; junction bases left unmatched: 0. Germline CDR1 reads SGHTA; CDR2 reads FQGNSA. In DNA, the CDR3 is TGTGCCAGCAGCTTAGAGCGGGGGGATACGCAGTATTTT. Amino acids: CASSLERGDTQYF.

The chain combines TRBV28 with TRBJ2-7; TRBD1 agrees at 9 bases. CDR1 and CDR2 (germline): MDHEN, SYDVKM. This CDR3 has 12 residues. CDR3 in DNA: TGTGCCAGCAGTTTGGGGGTCAGGGACAGGGCGGTC. Translation: CASSLGVRDRAV.

The chain uses TRBV3-1 (or the pseudogene TRBV3-2) and TRBJ2-5; D might be TRBD2 (6 bases). The CDR3 runs 15 residues. The V gene's germline CDR1 is LGHDT and CDR2 YNNKEL (reference sequence). Between the trimmed V and J ends, which lost 2 bases and 4 bases, there was a span of 14 bases. The CDR3 nucleotides read TGTGCCAGCAGCCAAATGGCGGGAATAGGAGAGACCCAGTACTTC. Protein product: CASSQMAGIGETQYF.

This chain links TRBV5-1 with TRBJ2-5; no reliable D call. This CDR3 contains 13 residues. Germline CDR1 is SGHRS and CDR2 is YFSETQ. Trimming stripped 2 bases from V and 0 bases from J, with 5 bases between. CDR3 nucleotides: TGCGCCAGCAGCTTAGCATACCAAGAGACCCAGTACTTC. Residues: CASSLAYQETQYF.